The entry below describes one TCR beta chain. Its antigen is unknown. This sample was taken from a study of T-cell reconstitution after alpha-beta-depleted transplantation in children. Unique molecular identifiers were used to barcode this TCRbeta library. TCRdb re-derived calls from the PCR reads in MiXCR, one entry per CDR3 protein. The sample yields about 610,000 distinct CDR3 sequences, over 25% seen once. Study outcomes and limitations: Newly generated T cells supplied most T-cell counts and diversity one year post-transplant.

This sample comprised PBMCs, obtained before TCRalphabeta/CD19-depleted stem cell transplant. The clonotype originates from a boy in the first two years of life with Wiskott-Aldrich syndrome, due to receive a stem cell transplant.

CDR3: CASSQDWHNEQFF. DNA of the CDR3: TGTGCCAGCAGCCAAGATTGGCACAATGAGCAGTTCTTC. The chain carries TRBV4-2 and TRBJ2-1; D call uncertain. Per germline, CDR1 LGHNA and CDR2 YNFKEQ. V lost 0 bases and J lost 5, with 5 bases in between. The CDR3 has 13 amino acids.